This T cell receptor (beta chain) came from a study of cytomegalovirus exposure and HLA in healthy donors. Study background: Genotyping showed roughly 81% of roughly 400 donors falling in the Caucasian-associated ancestry cluster.

Researchers ran the PCR with 60 Vbeta and 13 Jbeta primers. TCRdb's table, derived via immunoSEQ multiplex PCR, lists solely in-frame clones and lacks some. The table records 75,000 to 100,000 clones, 60% to 75% of them present only once. Germline V gives CDR1 MNHEY, CDR2 SMNVEV (reference sequence). The germline V and J ends were trimmed by 5 bases and 6 bases, with 16 bases remaining between them. This CDR3 contains 14 residues. The sequence came from a woman between 65 and 79 years old in good health and CMV-seropositive. Sample: PBMCs. The rearrangement links TRBV27 to TRBJ2-5, with D possibly matching TRBD2 (5 bases). DNA of the CDR3: TGTGCCAGCAGTGTGACGGGAACGTTGAAGACCCAGTACTTC. It yields the protein CASSVTGTLKTQYF.